The T cell receptor (beta chain) described here comes from a study of shared clonotypes between healthy human individuals. Turning to this clone: This may arise from a read error, as a much more abundant clone is one base away. The same CDR3 is also encoded by other DNA sequences in this sample.

This CDR3 spans 13 amino acids. The germline V and J ends were trimmed by 0 bases and 2 bases, with 3 bases remaining between them. Germline CDR1 KGHSH, CDR2 LQKENI. The method was immunoSEQ multiplex PCR; TCRdb's version includes in-frame clones alone and lacks a portion of them. This table has about 1.5 million clones, roughly 96% appearing once. The V gene is TRBV18, the J gene TRBJ2-3; D is undetermined. The source material was naive CD4+ T cells sorted from blood. Subset noted: CD45RA+ positively selected. This clonotype was sampled from a man in his thirties or forties in good health. CDR3 bases: TGTGCCAGCTCACCACCTATCACAGATACGCAGTATTTT. It codes for CASSPPITDTQYF.